Below are 31 T cell receptor beta chains sequenced from a single sample in a study of blood T cell repertoires in COVID-19. Using immunoSEQ multiplex PCR, the repertoire was profiled, and TCRdb retains in-frame clones only, with some absent. The sample has some 250,000 clones; about 84% are singletons. The specimen sequenced was peripheral blood. Source of these receptors: a woman at least 80 years old with acute or convalescent COVID-19.

The chain employs TRBV3-1 (or the pseudogene TRBV3-2) and TRBJ1-6; a possible D gene is TRBD1 (6 bases). The CDR3 is 14 residues long. Per germline, CDR1 LGHDT and CDR2 YNNKEL (reference sequence). V lost 6 bases and J 14 bases, leaving 20 bases between the germline ends. As DNA, the CDR3 is TGTGCCAGCAGTCATGAAAGGGGGGGTACTACCCTCCACTTT. Translating it yields CASSHERGGTTLHF.

DNA of the CDR3: TGTGCCAGCCACACTATCCTAGCGGGAGCCTCCGGGGATACGCAGTATTTT. Its protein product is CASHTILAGASGDTQYF. The rearrangement links TRBV28 to TRBJ2-3; 10 bases match TRBD2. CDR1 is MDHEN and CDR2 is SYDVKM in the germline V gene. V dropped 8 bases and J dropped 6; count of bases not matched to a gene: 17. The CDR3 length is 17 residues.

V gene TRBV14 combines with J gene TRBJ2-2; 11 bases line up with TRBD2. V lost 4 bases to trimming and J lost 5 bases; unmatched junction nucleotides: 9. This CDR3 has 17 residues. Germline CDR1 SGHDN, CDR2 FVKESK. CDR3 protein: CASSPTSGVHRTGELFF. CDR3 sequence (DNA): TGTGCCAGCAGCCCGACTAGCGGGGTCCACAGGACCGGGGAGCTGTTTTTT.

This clone was observed a few times. The J gene is TRBJ2-5, the V gene TRBV12-3 or TRBV12-4; 8 bases map to TRBD1. The CDR3 covers 12 residues. V shed 2 bases and J 9 bases; nucleotides not matched to a gene: 2. Written as DNA, the CDR3 is TGTGCCAGCAGTTTATCACAGGGGGCCCAGTACTTC. This gives the protein CASSLSQGAQYF.

The chain has TRBV5-1 and TRBJ2-1; 9 nucleotides align to TRBD1. This CDR3 comprises 16 residues. CDR1 SGHRS and CDR2 YFSETQ come from the germline V gene. V lost 5 bases and J lost 1; bases outside the gene matches: 7. The CDR3 DNA is TGCGCCAGCAGTCTCGGACAGGGGCATTCCTACAATGAGCAGTTCTTC. This translates into CASSLGQGHSYNEQFF.

The chain joins TRBV3-1 (or the pseudogene TRBV3-2) to TRBJ2-5; D perhaps matches TRBD2 (5 bases). V gave up 2 bases and J gave up 2 bases, with 9 bases separating them. The CDR3 runs 14 residues. Germline V lookup: CDR1 LGHDT, CDR2 YNNKEL (reference sequence). The CDR3 region is CASSQWTLQETQYF. CDR3 nucleotides: TGTGCCAGCAGCCAATGGACTTTGCAAGAGACCCAGTACTTC.

This clone has a handful of counts. The chain joins TRBV7-9 to TRBJ1-4; no clear D gene. V lost 1 base and J 8 bases, leaving 17 bases between the germline ends. Germline loops: CDR1 SEHNR, CDR2 FQNEAQ (reference sequence). This CDR3 region has 16 residues. The CDR3 coding sequence is TGTGCCAGCAGCTTAGATCGGTTGCAGGATGGGGAAAAACTGTTTTTT. Protein: CASSLDRLQDGEKLFF.

J is TRBJ2-1 and V is TRBV19, with 11 bases that match TRBD2. V shed 6 bases, J shed 0 bases, and the junction held 10 bases outside the gene matches. Germline V gene sequence: CDR1 LNHDA, CDR2 SQIVND (reference sequence). This CDR3 contains 18 residues. Here the CDR3 reads CASSTTWGTSGSYNEQFF. In DNA, the CDR3 is TGTGCCAGTAGCACTACTTGGGGGACTAGCGGCTCCTACAATGAGCAGTTCTTC.

The CDR3 loop reads CASSNEGGAYNEQFF. DNA of the CDR3: TGTGCCAGTAGCAACGAGGGGGGGGCATACAATGAGCAGTTCTTC. The chain joins TRBV19 to TRBJ2-1; D might be TRBD2 (7 bases). With 6 bases removed from V and 4 bases from J, the gap between germline ends came to 16 bases. This CDR3 has 15 residues. Germline assignment: CDR1 LNHDA and CDR2 SQIVND (reference sequence).

The chain is built from TRBV7-2 and TRBJ1-2; possible D gene TRBD1, 6 bases. Germline CDR1 is SGHTA and CDR2 is FQGNSA. Trimming took 1 base from V and 9 from J, leaving 30 bases between them. The CDR3 has 19 residues. The CDR3 DNA sequence: TGTGCCAGCAGCTTAGAGGTCTCCAGGGACATTCCAACCCGAAGTCGCTACACCTTC. Translated, it gives CASSLEVSRDIPTRSRYTF.

This clone was recorded only once. The V gene is TRBV7-2, the J gene TRBJ2-3; 9 positions match TRBD2. V lost 1 base to trimming and J lost 4 bases; unmatched junction nucleotides: 3. From germline, CDR1 is SGHTA and CDR2 FQGNSA. This CDR3 has 15 residues. CDR3 in DNA: TGTGCCAGCAGCTTAGGCGGGAGGGCCCCAGATACGCAGTATTTT. It encodes CASSLGGRAPDTQYF.

This clone was detected once. The rearrangement joins TRBV5-1 to TRBJ1-4, with a weak D call TRBD1 (5 bases). V lost 4 bases and J 7 bases, leaving 17 bases between the germline ends. The germline CDR1 and CDR2 sequences are SGHRS and YFSETQ. The CDR3 runs to 15 residues. CDR3 coding DNA: TGCGCCAGCAGCCACATCGATAGGGGAAGTGAAAAACTGTTTTTT. Its translation is CASSHIDRGSEKLFF.

The V call is TRBV7-2, the J call TRBJ1-1; a possible D gene is TRBD1 (5 bases). This CDR3 is 15 amino acids long. V gave up 4 bases and J gave up 1 base, with 13 bases separating them. CDR1 SGHTA and CDR2 FQGNSA come from the germline V gene. The CDR3 nucleotides are TGTGCCAGCAGCTCCCAGGGAAGGGCGAACACTGAAGCTTTCTTT. It yields the protein CASSSQGRANTEAFF.

The CDR3 here is CASSLFRGDEQFF. The CDR3 DNA follows: TGTGCCAGCAGTTTATTCCGCGGCGATGAGCAGTTCTTC. The chain links TRBV27 to TRBJ2-1, with D hard to call. The CDR3 is made up of 13 amino acids. The germline V gene has CDR1 MNHEY and CDR2 SMNVEV (reference sequence). The V end lost 1 base, the J end lost 8 bases, and 9 bases lay between the germline ends.

The rearrangement links TRBV28 to TRBJ1-2; TRBD1 agrees at 7 bases. This CDR3 contains 13 residues. Germline trimming cut 8 bases from V and 4 bases from J; bases unmatched to any gene: 7. Germline CDR1 reads MDHEN; CDR2 reads SYDVKM. CDR3 sequence reads: CASLNGQAYGYTF. The CDR3 DNA reads as TGTGCCAGCCTGAACGGACAGGCCTATGGCTACACCTTC.

Turning to this clone: Other DNA variants within this sample encode the same CDR3. The CDR3 reads CASSLVGTGLSGNTIYF. As DNA, the CDR3 is TGTGCCAGCAGTTTAGTCGGGACAGGGCTTTCTGGAAACACCATATATTTT. The chain is built from TRBV28 and TRBJ1-3; 9 bases line up with TRBD1. Per the germline V gene, CDR1 is MDHEN and CDR2 is SYDVKM. The J segment lost 1 base and the V segment lost 2 bases, leaving 6 bases of the junction unmatched. This CDR3 has 17 amino acids. Looking up the rest from reference TRBV28 and TRBJ1-3 gives the full variable domain: DVKVTQSSRYLVKRTGEKVFLECVQDMDHENMFWYRQDPGLGLRLIYFSYDVKMKEKGDIPEGYSVSREKKERFSLILESASTNQTSMYLCASSLVGTGLSGNTIYFGEGSWLTVV.

This clone appeared once. The CDR3: CAWRASGTRSEQYF. Here the CDR3 DNA reads TGTGCCTGGAGGGCCTCCGGGACTAGGAGCGAGCAGTACTTC. The chain carries TRBV30 and TRBJ2-7; 8 bases agree with TRBD2. Germline V CDR1 and CDR2: GTSNPN, SVGIG (reference sequence). The CDR3 is 14 residues long. Trimming cost V 3 bases and J 6 bases; bases outside gene matches: 10.

The chain carries TRBV21-1 and TRBJ2-6; TRBD1 is the table's D call, not checked against the DNA. TRBV21-1 is noted as a pseudogene. This CDR3 contains 19 residues. CDR3: CASSKPGQGNVPGANVLTF. Written as DNA, the CDR3 is TGTGCCAGCAGCAAGCCGGGACAGGGGAACGTTCCTGGGGCCAACGTCCTGACTTTC.

The chain has TRBV6-5 and TRBJ1-2; 10 bases agree with TRBD1. Germline lookup yields CDR1 MNHEY and CDR2 SVGAGI. V lost 4 bases to trimming and J lost 6 bases; unmatched junction nucleotides: 5. CDR3 length equals 14 residues. CDR3 residues: CASSWDRGTNGYTF. CDR3 in DNA: TGTGCCAGCAGTTGGGACAGGGGAACGAATGGCTACACCTTC.

The chain is built from TRBV5-1 and TRBJ2-7, with a weak D call TRBD2 (6 bases). The germline V gene encodes CDR1 SGHRS and CDR2 YFSETQ. The CDR3 is made up of 16 amino acids. V lost 0 bases, J lost 6 bases, and 19 bases lay in between. The CDR3 DNA follows: TGCGCCAGCAGCTTGGCCAGTTTCCCCCAGGGAGGCGAGCAGTACTTC. Translating it yields CASSLASFPQGGEQYF.

CDR3 in DNA: TGTGCCAGCAGCCGCCCTCAGGGTGAGCAGTTCTTC. Amino acid sequence: CASSRPQGEQFF. The chain carries TRBV3-1 (or the pseudogene TRBV3-2) and TRBJ2-1; a weak D match, TRBD1 (5 bases). Germline CDR1 and CDR2: LGHDT and YNNKEL (reference sequence). The germline V and J ends were trimmed by 4 bases and 9 bases, with 10 bases remaining between them. The CDR3 covers 12 residues.

The V call is TRBV7-2, the J call TRBJ2-7; TRBD2 matches 9 bases. This CDR3 has 15 residues. CDR1 is SGHTA, CDR2 FQGNSA, per germline. With V trimmed by 1 base and J by 3 bases, 4 bases remained unmatched. CDR3 DNA sequence: TGTGCCAGCAGCTTAGGGACTAGCGAGTTCTACGAGCAGTACTTC. Residues: CASSLGTSEFYEQYF.

The V gene is TRBV27, the J gene TRBJ2-3; D perhaps matches TRBD2 (5 bases). This CDR3 is 15 amino acids long. From germline, CDR1 is MNHEY and CDR2 SMNVEV (reference sequence). The V gene lost 6 bases and the J gene lost 3 bases, with 16 bases spanning the gap. The CDR3 sequence is CASRSQRPATDTQYF. CDR3 DNA: TGTGCCAGCAGGTCGCAGCGGCCGGCAACAGATACGCAGTATTTT.

In this sample, this clone turned up a few times. The chain joins TRBV5-1 to TRBJ1-5; 10 positions agree with TRBD1. The CDR3 runs to 15 residues. V lost 4 bases to trimming and J lost 4 bases; unmatched junction nucleotides: 5. Germline V CDR1 and CDR2: SGHRS, YFSETQ. Here the CDR3 DNA reads TGCGCCAGCAGCCCGGAGGGACAGGGGAATCAGCCCCAGCATTTT. Its protein product is CASSPEGQGNQPQHF.

This chain connects TRBV3-1 (or the pseudogene TRBV3-2) to TRBJ2-3; TRBD1 matches 9 bases. This CDR3 contains 18 residues. J lost 1 base, V lost 0 bases, and 8 bases had no gene match. CDR1 and CDR2 (germline): LGHDT, YNNKEL (reference sequence). CDR3 sequence (DNA): TGTGCCAGCAGCCAAGACCCTACAGGGGGCTTTGGCACAGATACGCAGTATTTT. Its protein is CASSQDPTGGFGTDTQYF.

For the CDR3, the DNA is TGTGCCAGCAGCTTCAAGAGGAACGCCGGGACAGTCTCCTACAATGAGCAGTTCTTC. Its protein is CASSFKRNAGTVSYNEQFF. This rearrangement joins TRBV5-6 to TRBJ2-1; 7 positions agree with TRBD1. The ends lost 2 bases at V and 0 bases at J; junction bases unmatched: 14. The length of the CDR3 is 19 residues. CDR1 is SGHDT, CDR2 YYEEEE, per germline.

The V call is TRBV6-5, the J call TRBJ1-1; D unresolved. Germline CDR1 MNHEY, CDR2 SVGAGI. Trimming stripped 7 bases from V and 3 bases from J, with 15 bases between. This CDR3 contains 14 residues. DNA of the CDR3: TGTGCCAGCAACGTCCGGGGAAGCCACACTGAAGCTTTCTTT. Its translation is CASNVRGSHTEAFF.

This clone came up once. This chain uses TRBV4-1 with TRBJ2-1; 7 bases map to TRBD2. The V and J ends lost 7 bases and 9 bases, in that order; junction bases with no gene match: 12. Germline loops: CDR1 MGHRA, CDR2 YSYEKL. The CDR3 extends over 14 amino acids. The CDR3 DNA follows: TGCGCCAGCACCGACCCAAAGCGGGGCGCTGAGCAGTTCTTC. Amino acids: CASTDPKRGAEQFF.

The V gene is TRBV5-1, the J gene TRBJ2-1, with 7 bases that match TRBD1. After removal of 5 bases from V and 9 bases from J, the junction contained 8 bases not matched to a gene. In germline, CDR1 is SGHRS, CDR2 YFSETQ. The CDR3 contains 13 residues. DNA of the CDR3: TGCGCCAGCAGGCGACAGGGTCAGGCTGAGCAGTTCTTC. The encoded protein is CASRRQGQAEQFF.

J is TRBJ2-6 and V is TRBV6-1; D unresolved. V dropped 2 bases and J dropped 3 bases, with 8 bases sitting between them. CDR1 and CDR2 (germline): MNHNS, SASEGT. CDR3 length: 15 amino acids. CDR3 region: CASSELRGGANVLTF. For the CDR3, the DNA is TGTGCCAGCAGTGAACTCAGAGGTGGGGCCAACGTCCTGACTTTC.

The chain recombines TRBV19 with TRBJ1-2; 7 bases fit TRBD1. The V gene's germline CDR1 is LNHDA and CDR2 SQIVND (reference sequence). This CDR3 contains 12 residues. The V and J ends lost 6 bases and 8 bases, in that order; junction bases with no gene match: 6. The CDR3 DNA reads as TGTGCCAGTAGGGAAGAAGGGGGCGGCTACACCTTC. Its protein product is CASREEGGGYTF.